This T cell receptor beta chain was observed in a study of blood T cell repertoires in COVID-19. Study in general: Whether acute or convalescent, the COVID-19 samples came from the United States, Italy and Spain. T cells, B-cell-depleted T cells, or PBMCs provided the cDNA or gDNA that served as material.

Seattle researchers signed up patients amid active infection and tracked them longitudinally. The authors' processing: Estimated nucleated cell counts came from reference gene primer amplification. The assay was immunoSEQ multiplex PCR, and TCRdb's table has in-frame clones only and misses some. That table is the source of V, J and clone size, and D and trimming were worked out from the DNA. The sample includes about 240,000 clones, 86% of them seen just once. V shed 0 bases and J 4 bases; nucleotides not matched to a gene: 7. The CDR3 is 17 residues long. Germline V gene lookup returns CDR1 SGHRS and CDR2 YFSETQ.

The sequence derives from a woman aged 50 to 65 with COVID-19, enrolled during active disease. The sample taken for sequencing was peripheral blood. V gene TRBV5-1 combines with J gene TRBJ1-3; 10 bases map to TRBD1. CDR3 coding DNA: TGCGCCAGCAGCTTGGTTTCTGGGACAGGGGTCGGAAACACCATATATTTT. It specifies CASSLVSGTGVGNTIYF.